This T cell receptor (beta chain) was sequenced in a study of T cells after posttransplantation cyclophosphamide. The study's findings and limits: Recipient CMV seropositivity and CMV reactivation strongly tracked TRB clonality. Skin or GI-infiltrating T cells shared few TRB sequences with blood. Later post-transplant blood repertoires were often dominated by donor CD8+ memory clones.

Using immunoSEQ multiplex PCR, the repertoire was profiled, and TCRdb retains in-frame clones only, with some absent. The sample consists of about 12,000 clones, roughly 1.9% of them appearing once. CDR1 is MNHEY and CDR2 is SMNVEV in the germline V gene (reference sequence). Between the trimmed V and J ends, which lost 10 bases and 1 base, there was a span of 15 bases. The CDR3 totals 14 residues. Treatment was busulfan-fludarabine conditioning, a marrow graft, and cyclophosphamide on days +3 and +4. This clone was seen a few times. Its matching antigen is unknown. This sequence was found in a male patient aged 30 to 39 who received an allogeneic stem cell transplant from a related donor, was CMV-positive, and had no GVHD. Some of the T cells might come from the graft donor. The V call is TRBV27, the J call TRBJ2-3, with D perhaps matching TRBD2 (6 bases). Material: PBMCs, obtained after allogeneic stem cell transplant with posttransplant cyclophosphamide. The CDR3 here is CANAGGLGTDTQYF. CDR3 in DNA: TGTGCCAACGCCGGGGGTCTGGGCACAGATACGCAGTATTTT.